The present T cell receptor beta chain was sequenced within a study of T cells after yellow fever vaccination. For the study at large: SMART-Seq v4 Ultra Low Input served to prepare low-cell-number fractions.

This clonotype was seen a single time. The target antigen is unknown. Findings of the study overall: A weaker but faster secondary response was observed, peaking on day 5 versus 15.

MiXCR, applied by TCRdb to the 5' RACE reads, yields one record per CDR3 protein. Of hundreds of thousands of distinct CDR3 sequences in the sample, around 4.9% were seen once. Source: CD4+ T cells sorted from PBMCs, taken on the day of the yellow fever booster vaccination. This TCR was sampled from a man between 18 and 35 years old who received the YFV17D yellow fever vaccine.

CDR3 loop: CASGLSHLTEAFF. CDR3 in DNA: TGTGCTAGTGGTTTGTCACATCTCACTGAAGCTTTCTTT. The chain links TRBV12-5 to TRBJ1-1, with unresolved D. Trimming took 2 bases from V and 4 from J, leaving 8 bases between them. This CDR3 spans 13 amino acids. The germline gives CDR1 LGHNT, CDR2 FRNRAP.